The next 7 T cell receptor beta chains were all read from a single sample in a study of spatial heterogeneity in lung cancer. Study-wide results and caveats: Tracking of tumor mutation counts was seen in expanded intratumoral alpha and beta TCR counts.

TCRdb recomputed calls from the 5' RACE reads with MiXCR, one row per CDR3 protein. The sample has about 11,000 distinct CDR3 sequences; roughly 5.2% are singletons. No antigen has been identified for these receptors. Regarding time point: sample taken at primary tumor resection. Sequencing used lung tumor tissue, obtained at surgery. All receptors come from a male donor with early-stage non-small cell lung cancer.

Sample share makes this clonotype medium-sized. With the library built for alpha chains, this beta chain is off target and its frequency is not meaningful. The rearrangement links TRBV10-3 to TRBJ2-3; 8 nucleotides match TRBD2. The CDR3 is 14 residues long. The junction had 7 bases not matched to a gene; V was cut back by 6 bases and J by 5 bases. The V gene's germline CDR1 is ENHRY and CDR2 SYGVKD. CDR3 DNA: TGTGCCATCAGGCCGGGACTAGACATAGATACGCAGTATTTT. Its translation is CAIRPGLDIDTQYF.

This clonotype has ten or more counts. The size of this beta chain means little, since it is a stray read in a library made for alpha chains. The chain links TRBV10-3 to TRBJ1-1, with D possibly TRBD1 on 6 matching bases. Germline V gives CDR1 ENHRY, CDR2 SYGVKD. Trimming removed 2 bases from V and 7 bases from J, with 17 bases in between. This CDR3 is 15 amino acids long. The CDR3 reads CAISEPGTPTGEAFF. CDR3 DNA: TGTGCCATCAGTGAGCCCGGGACACCAACCGGTGAAGCTTTCTTT.

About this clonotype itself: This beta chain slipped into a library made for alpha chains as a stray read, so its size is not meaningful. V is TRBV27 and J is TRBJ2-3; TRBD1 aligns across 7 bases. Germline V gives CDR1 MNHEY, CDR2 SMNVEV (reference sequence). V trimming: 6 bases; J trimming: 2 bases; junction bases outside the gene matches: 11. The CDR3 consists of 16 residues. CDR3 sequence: CASRRWTGRSTDTQYF. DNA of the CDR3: TGTGCCAGCAGACGGTGGACAGGCCGTTCCACAGATACGCAGTATTTT.

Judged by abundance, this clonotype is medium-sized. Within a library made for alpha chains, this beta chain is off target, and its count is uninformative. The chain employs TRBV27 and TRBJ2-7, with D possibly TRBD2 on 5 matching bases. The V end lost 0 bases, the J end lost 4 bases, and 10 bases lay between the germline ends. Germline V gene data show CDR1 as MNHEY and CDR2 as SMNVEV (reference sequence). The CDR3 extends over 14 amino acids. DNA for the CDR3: TGTGCCAGCAGTTTATCGGGGAGTTGGTACGAGCAGTACTTC. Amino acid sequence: CASSLSGSWYEQYF.

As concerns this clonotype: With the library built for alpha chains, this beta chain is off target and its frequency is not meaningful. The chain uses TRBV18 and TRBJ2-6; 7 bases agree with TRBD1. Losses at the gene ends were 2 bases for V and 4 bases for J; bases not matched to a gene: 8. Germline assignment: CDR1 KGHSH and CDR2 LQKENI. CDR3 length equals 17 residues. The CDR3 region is CASSPFGQEGGANVLTF. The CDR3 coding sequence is TGTGCCAGCTCACCATTCGGACAGGAAGGAGGGGCCAACGTCCTGACTTTC. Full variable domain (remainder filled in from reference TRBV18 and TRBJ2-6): NAGVMQNPRHLVRRRGQEARLRCSPMKGHSHVYWYRQLPEEGLKFMVYLQKENIIDESGMPKERFSAEFPKEGPSILRIQQVVRGDSAAYFCASSPFGQEGGANVLTFGAGSRLTVL.

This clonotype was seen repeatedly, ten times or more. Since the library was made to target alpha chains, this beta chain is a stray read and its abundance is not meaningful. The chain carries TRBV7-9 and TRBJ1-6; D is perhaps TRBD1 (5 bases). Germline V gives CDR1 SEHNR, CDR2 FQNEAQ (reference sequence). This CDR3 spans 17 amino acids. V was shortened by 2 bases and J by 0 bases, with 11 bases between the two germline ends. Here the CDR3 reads CASSLSGASSYNSPLHF. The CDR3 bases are TGTGCCAGCAGCTTAAGTGGGGCGAGCTCCTATAATTCACCCCTCCACTTT.

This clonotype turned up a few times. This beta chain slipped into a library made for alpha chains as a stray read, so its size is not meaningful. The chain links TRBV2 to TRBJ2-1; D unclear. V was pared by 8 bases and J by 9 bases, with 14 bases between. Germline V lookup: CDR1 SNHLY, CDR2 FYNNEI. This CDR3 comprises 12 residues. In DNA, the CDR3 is TGTGCCAGCGGACCACAGAGGCTTGAGCAGTTCTTC. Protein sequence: CASGPQRLEQFF.